This entry lists 27 T cell receptor beta chains sequenced from one sample in a study of blood T cell repertoires in COVID-19. The table came from immunoSEQ multiplex PCR; TCRdb's copy has only in-frame clones and leaves some out. The sample lists 200,000 to 250,000 clones, 80% occurring once. Sequenced sample: peripheral blood. The receptors shown here come from a woman in her 70s with acute or convalescent COVID-19.

The genes are TRBV3-1 (or the pseudogene TRBV3-2) and TRBJ2-4; the match to TRBD2 covers 7 bases. This CDR3 is built from 16 residues. V trimming: 5 bases; J trimming: 2 bases; junction bases outside the gene matches: 9. Germline values: CDR1 LGHDT, CDR2 YNNKEL (reference sequence). DNA for the CDR3: TGTGCCAGCAGCTTCCTCGGGGGGACGTCCAAAAACATTCAGTACTTC. Its protein is CASSFLGGTSKNIQYF.

The V and J genes are TRBV12-3 or TRBV12-4 and TRBJ1-1; D is ambiguous. V dropped 7 bases and J dropped 1 base, with 10 bases sitting between them. The CDR3 loop spans 13 amino acids. The CDR3 sequence: CASIHDWNTEAFF. The CDR3 nucleotides read TGTGCCAGCATTCATGACTGGAACACTGAAGCTTTCTTT.

The chain joins TRBV3-1 (or the pseudogene TRBV3-2) to TRBJ1-2, with TRBD1 identical over 7 bases. The CDR3 is 15 amino acids. Looked up from germline, CDR1 is LGHDT and CDR2 is YNNKEL (reference sequence). J gave up 4 bases and V 5 bases, and 10 bases lay outside the gene matches. The DNA for the CDR3 is TGTGCCAGCAGCGAACTAACAGGGGTCGGCTATGGCTACACCTTC. Residues: CASSELTGVGYGYTF.

This chain uses TRBV9 with TRBJ2-3; TRBD2 matches 8 bases. Germline-derived CDR1 and CDR2 are SGDLS and YYNGEE. With V trimmed by 4 bases and J by 6 bases, 7 bases remained unmatched. The CDR3 contains 14 residues. CDR3 DNA: TGTGCCAGCAGCCCCGGGGGGGGGCCGGATACGCAGTATTTT. Amino acids: CASSPGGGPDTQYF.

The rearrangement links TRBV11-2 to TRBJ2-3, with D possibly TRBD2 on 5 matching bases. Looked up from germline, CDR1 is SGHAT and CDR2 is FQNNGV. Trimming pared 5 bases from V and 6 bases from J, leaving 12 bases between. The CDR3 is made up of 13 amino acids. CDR3 protein: CASSPGLFDTQYF. The CDR3 DNA reads as TGTGCCAGCAGCCCCGGACTTTTTGATACGCAGTATTTT.

This rearrangement joins TRBV18 to TRBJ1-1; 8 positions match TRBD1. V shed 6 bases and J 4 bases; nucleotides not matched to a gene: 4. The CDR3 is 13 residues long. The germline gives CDR1 KGHSH, CDR2 LQKENI. The CDR3 DNA reads as TGTGCCAGCTCGACAGGGGAGGTCACTGAAGCTTTCTTT. Encoded protein: CASSTGEVTEAFF. The full variable domain, its missing parts supplied by reference TRBV18 and TRBJ1-1, is NAGVMQNPRHLVRRRGQEARLRCSPMKGHSHVYWYRQLPEEGLKFMVYLQKENIIDESGMPKERFSAEFPKEGPSILRIQQVVRGDSAAYFCASSTGEVTEAFFGQGTRLTVV.

This sequence joins TRBV10-3 and TRBJ1-1; 8 nucleotides agree with TRBD1. The CDR3 is made up of 13 amino acids. Unmatched junction bases numbered 8, after V lost 6 bases and J lost 8 bases. The germline V gene encodes CDR1 ENHRY and CDR2 SYGVKD. CDR3 loop: CAIRATGAFEAFF. In DNA form, the CDR3 reads TGTGCCATCAGGGCGACAGGGGCCTTCGAAGCTTTCTTT.

This rearrangement joins TRBV3-1 (or the pseudogene TRBV3-2) to TRBJ2-5; D uncertain. Germline V lookup: CDR1 LGHDT, CDR2 YNNKEL (reference sequence). V was pared by 2 bases and J by 2 bases, with 9 bases between. This CDR3 is built from 14 residues. The CDR3 here is CASSQIGPQETQYF. The CDR3 DNA reads TGTGCCAGCAGCCAAATTGGGCCACAAGAGACCCAGTACTTC.

The chain uses TRBV18 and TRBJ1-2, with 10 nucleotides matching TRBD1. With 2 bases clipped from V and 7 bases from J, the junction kept 10 bases outside the gene matches. The CDR3 length is 16 residues. Germline V gives CDR1 KGHSH, CDR2 LQKENI. CDR3 protein: CASSPLSGTGESGYTF. For the CDR3, the DNA is TGTGCCAGCTCACCATTATCCGGGACAGGGGAATCTGGCTACACCTTC.

The chain employs TRBV5-1 and TRBJ2-6, with 7 bases that match TRBD1. Germline V gene data show CDR1 as SGHRS and CDR2 as YFSETQ. The CDR3 covers 17 residues. The junction had 7 bases not matched to a gene; V was cut back by 4 bases and J by 0 bases. The CDR3 region has the DNA TGCGCCAGCAGCCAAGGAGGACAGGACTCTGGGGCCAACGTCCTGACTTTC. This translates into CASSQGGQDSGANVLTF.

This CDR3 is CASSPELLTSGGALYNEQFF. Here the CDR3 DNA reads TGTGCCAGCAGTCCTGAACTACTGACTAGCGGGGGGGCTCTCTACAATGAGCAGTTCTTC. The chain combines TRBV6-6 with TRBJ2-1, with 14 nucleotides matching TRBD2. Germline loops: CDR1 MNHNY, CDR2 SVGAGI (reference sequence). This CDR3 region has 20 residues. V was clipped by 5 bases and J by 3 bases; unmatched bases: 15.

The chain employs TRBV7-2 and TRBJ2-2, with a tentative D call TRBD2 (5 bases). The CDR3 extends over 13 amino acids. Germline CDR1 reads SGHTA; CDR2 reads FQGNSA. The V end lost 2 bases, the J end lost 9 bases, and 10 bases lay between the germline ends. CDR3 sequence reads: CASSLSASRELFF. CDR3 bases: TGTGCCAGCAGCTTATCGGCTAGCCGGGAGCTGTTTTTT.

CDR3 sequence reads: CASSSPKTSGGNEQFF. DNA for the CDR3: TGCGCCAGCAGCTCACCAAAGACTAGCGGGGGCAATGAGCAGTTCTTC. V gene TRBV4-1 combines with J gene TRBJ2-1, with 12 nucleotides matching TRBD2. CDR3 size: 16 residues. Germline loops: CDR1 MGHRA, CDR2 YSYEKL. V was clipped by 5 bases and J by 6 bases; unmatched bases: 8.

The chain combines TRBV7-2 with TRBJ2-3, with D perhaps TRBD1 (6 bases). V was pared by 5 bases and J by 2 bases, with 14 bases between. This CDR3 is 15 amino acids long. Germline V gene data show CDR1 as SGHTA and CDR2 as FQGNSA. As DNA, the CDR3 is TGTGCCAGCAGCCCCAGGGCAGGGGACACAGATACGCAGTATTTT. Translating gives CASSPRAGDTDTQYF.

The V gene is TRBV11-3, the J gene TRBJ2-5; 8 bases fit TRBD2. Germline lookup yields CDR1 SGHNT and CDR2 YENEEA. V lost 4 bases and J lost 3; bases outside the gene matches: 10. CDR3 size: 16 residues. This CDR3 is CASSSADRGGKETQYF. The CDR3 region has the DNA TGTGCCAGCAGCTCCGCCGATCGGGGGGGGAAAGAGACCCAGTACTTC.

V usage is TRBV7-2 and J usage is TRBJ2-3; 12 bases line up with TRBD2. Trimming cost V 0 bases and J 6 bases; bases outside gene matches: 10. The CDR3 contains 18 residues. Germline CDR1 is SGHTA and CDR2 is FQGNSA. The CDR3 reads CASSLARLAGDIMDTQYF. The CDR3 region has the DNA TGTGCCAGCAGCTTAGCCCGACTAGCGGGGGATATCATGGATACGCAGTATTTT. The full variable domain, its missing parts supplied by reference TRBV7-2 and TRBJ2-3, is GAGVSQSPSNKVTEKGKDVELRCDPISGHTALYWYRQSLGQGLEFLIYFQGNSAPDKSGLPSDRFSAERTGGSVSTLTIQRTQQEDSAVYLCASSLARLAGDIMDTQYFGPGTRLTVL.

This clone was seen a single time. Other DNA sequences of this sample code for an identical CDR3. The chain joins TRBV6-5 to TRBJ1-6; D unclear. V was pared by 6 bases and J by 6 bases, with 9 bases between. The CDR3 runs 13 residues. Germline V gene lookup returns CDR1 MNHEY and CDR2 SVGAGI. The CDR3 here is CASRPRGNSPLHF. The CDR3, as DNA: TGTGCCAGCAGGCCTCGGGGTAATTCACCCCTCCACTTT.

The table lists this clone with a count of one. The chain links TRBV24-1 to TRBJ2-3; TRBD2 matches at 8 bases. CDR1 is KGHDR and CDR2 is SFDVKD in the germline V gene. The CDR3 has 16 amino acids. Trimming took 10 bases from V and 3 from J; bases not matched to a gene: 14. The DNA of the CDR3 is TGTGCCACGTCTGCAAAGGGACTAGTTCGAACAGATACGCAGTATTTT. This sequence encodes CATSAKGLVRTDTQYF.

This clone was detected once. The chain recombines TRBV5-1 with TRBJ1-3, with 12 bases identical to TRBD1. The CDR3 loop spans 19 amino acids. CDR1 and CDR2 (germline): SGHRS, YFSETQ. Trimming removed 1 base from V and 2 bases from J; junction bases left unmatched: 10. Written as DNA, the CDR3 is TGCGCCAGCAGCTTGTTTGGGGACAGGGGGCCATCGGCTGGAAACACCATATATTTT. Translating it yields CASSLFGDRGPSAGNTIYF.

This clone was picked up one time. This sample also contains other DNA sequences that code for the same CDR3. The chain's CDR3 is CASSLYGANVLTF. The CDR3 bases are TGTGCCAGCAGCCTTTATGGGGCCAACGTCCTGACTTTC. This chain connects TRBV12-3 or TRBV12-4 to TRBJ2-6; D unclear. The CDR3 contains 13 residues. Deletions cut 6 bases from V and 3 bases from J, with 6 bases between.

This chain joins TRBV7-2 and TRBJ2-5, with D perhaps matching TRBD2 (5 bases). The ends were cut back, 0 bases at V and 2 bases at J, with 7 bases in the middle. Germline-derived CDR1 and CDR2 are SGHTA and FQGNSA. The CDR3 has 14 residues. The CDR3 loop is CASSLARVQETQYF. The CDR3 DNA sequence: TGTGCCAGCAGCTTAGCGCGGGTACAAGAGACCCAGTACTTC.

The rearrangement uses TRBV25-1 and TRBJ1-2; possible D gene TRBD1, 5 bases. V shed 3 bases and J shed 5 bases, with 10 bases lying between them. The CDR3 is 13 residues long. CDR1 is MGHDK, CDR2 SYGVNS, per germline. The CDR3 region is CASSDGQGYGYTF. The CDR3 nucleotides are TGTGCCAGCAGTGACGGTCAGGGTTATGGCTACACCTTC.

This rearrangement joins TRBV20-1 to TRBJ1-2; D remains ambiguous. This CDR3 region has 9 residues. Germline lookup yields CDR1 DFQATT and CDR2 SNEGSKA (reference sequence). CDR3 in amino acids: CTLGRGYTF. The CDR3 bases are TGCACCCTAGGGAGGGGCTACACCTTC.

The J gene is TRBJ2-1, the V gene TRBV7-2, with 7 bases lining up with TRBD2. This CDR3 is built from 15 residues. V was pared by 5 bases and J by 6 bases, with 10 bases of the junction left unmatched. Germline V CDR1 and CDR2: SGHTA, FQGNSA. The CDR3 DNA reads as TGTGCCAGCAGCCCCCAAGCGGGGATGGGCAATGAGCAGTTCTTC. It specifies CASSPQAGMGNEQFF.

The chain has TRBV6-2 or TRBV6-3 and TRBJ2-3, with 11 nucleotides matching TRBD2. The CDR3 is 16 amino acids. With 5 bases clipped from V and 1 base from J, the junction kept 5 bases outside the gene matches. CDR1 and CDR2 from the germline V gene are MNHEY and SVGEGT. CDR3 in DNA: TGTGCCAGCAGTCGAAAGGGACTAGCGGGCACAGATACGCAGTATTTT. This gives the protein CASSRKGLAGTDTQYF.

V is TRBV10-3 and J is TRBJ2-3; 9 bases match TRBD2. CDR1 is ENHRY and CDR2 is SYGVKD in the germline V gene. CDR3 size: 16 residues. With 4 bases clipped from V and 1 base from J, the junction kept 6 bases outside the gene matches. The CDR3 DNA reads as TGTGCCATCAGTGCGTCGGCTAGCGGGGGCACAGATACGCAGTATTTT. This sequence encodes CAISASASGGTDTQYF.

In its sample, this clone was seen a few times. The J gene is TRBJ2-2, the V gene TRBV5-1; TRBD1 is a possible D gene (5 bases). Deletions cut 4 bases from V and 1 base from J, with 17 bases between. This CDR3 is 17 amino acids long. Per the germline V gene, CDR1 is SGHRS and CDR2 is YFSETQ. CDR3 region: CASSGVAGYRNTGELFF. In nucleotides, the CDR3 is TGCGCCAGCAGCGGGGTGGCAGGGTACCGGAACACCGGGGAGCTGTTTTTT.